These 22 T cell receptor beta chains share one sample of origin, sequenced in a study of cytotoxic CD8 clonotypes in ibrutinib-treated CLL. Clones were sequenced by immunoSEQ multiplex PCR, and TCRdb holds only the in-frame ones, with some missing. Of approximately 92,000 clones in the sample, around 77% were seen once. The sequences come from PBMCs, collected after 24 months of ibrutinib treatment. These receptor sequences come from a human donor with chronic lymphocytic leukemia.

Only a few counts were recorded for this clone. The genes are TRBV25-1 and TRBJ2-7; no firm D call. The CDR3 spans 11 residues. Trimming cost V 1 base and J 6 bases, with 4 bases left between them. Per the germline V gene, CDR1 is MGHDK and CDR2 is SYGVNS. Written as DNA, the CDR3 is TGTGCCAGCAGTGAATTAGCCGAGCAGTACTTC. This sequence encodes CASSELAEQYF.

The chain carries TRBV19 and TRBJ2-4; TRBD1 is a possible D gene (6 bases). Germline V lookup: CDR1 LNHDA, CDR2 SQIVND (reference sequence). CDR3 length: 15 amino acids. Trimming shortened V by 11 bases and J by 4 bases, and 21 bases separated the two germline ends. In nucleotides, the CDR3 is TGTGCCTCCCGTGGAGCCGGGACACAGAAAAACATTCAGTACTTC. Its protein product is CASRGAGTQKNIQYF.

The chain recombines TRBV28 with TRBJ1-4; the match to TRBD1 covers 8 bases. This CDR3 spans 12 amino acids. The germline V gene encodes CDR1 MDHEN and CDR2 SYDVKM. The V segment lost 6 bases and the J segment 11 bases; nucleotides outside the gene matches: 5. As DNA, the CDR3 is TGTGCCAGCAGCTCCGGACAGGGTAAACTGTTTTTT. Its translation: CASSSGQGKLFF.

The gene calls are TRBV27 and TRBJ2-7; D tentatively reads TRBD1 or TRBD2 (5 bases each). Trimming left V 6 bases short and J 7 bases short, with 19 bases between. The CDR3 is 14 amino acids. CDR1 is MNHEY, CDR2 SMNVEV, per germline (reference sequence). In DNA, the CDR3 is TGTGCCAGCAGACCTACCGGGACCTACGGTGAGCAGTACTTC. Amino acids: CASRPTGTYGEQYF.

The chain couples TRBV29-1 to TRBJ2-7; D may be TRBD1 or TRBD2 (5 bases each). The V gene's germline CDR1 is SQVTM and CDR2 ANQGSEA. Deletions cut 3 bases from V and 7 bases from J, with 19 bases between. The CDR3 is made up of 14 amino acids. Here the CDR3 DNA reads TGCAGCGTTGATCTGTCGCAGGGAGCCAGGGAGCAGTACTTC. This translates into CSVDLSQGAREQYF.

The J gene is TRBJ1-4, the V gene TRBV9, with unresolved D. The CDR3 extends over 12 amino acids. V was pared by 3 bases and J by 8 bases, with 8 bases between. The germline V gene has CDR1 SGDLS and CDR2 YYNGEE. CDR3 DNA sequence: TGTGCCAGCAGCGGGAGGGTCGAAAAACTGTTTTTT. It translates to CASSGRVEKLFF.

The J gene is TRBJ2-1, the V gene TRBV28; TRBD1 agrees at 9 bases. This CDR3 spans 14 amino acids. Looked up from germline, CDR1 is MDHEN and CDR2 is SYDVKM. The V gene end was trimmed by 3 bases and the J gene end by 14 bases; junction bases not matched to a gene: 11. CDR3 loop: CASSFYLEQGAKFF. The CDR3 DNA reads as TGTGCCAGCAGTTTCTATCTTGAACAGGGGGCTAAGTTCTTC.

This clone was counted a few times. The chain has TRBV5-1 and TRBJ1-1; D is possibly TRBD1 (5 bases). The V and J ends lost 4 bases and 4 bases respectively, with 11 bases between them. Germline V gene data show CDR1 as SGHRS and CDR2 as YFSETQ. The CDR3 runs to 13 residues. The CDR3 protein is CASSPQGLTEAFF. In DNA, the CDR3 is TGCGCCAGCAGCCCGCAGGGTCTCACTGAAGCTTTCTTT. Complete variable domain (other parts from reference TRBV5-1 and TRBJ1-1): KAGVTQTPRYLIKTRGQQVTLSCSPISGHRSVSWYQQTPGQGLQFLFEYFSETQRNKGNFPGRFSGRQFSNSRSEMNVSTLELGDSALYLCASSPQGLTEAFFGQGTRLTVV.

V is TRBV27 and J is TRBJ1-2; 10 nucleotides align to TRBD1. Germline loops: CDR1 MNHEY, CDR2 SMNVEV (reference sequence). The CDR3 covers 17 residues. The V gene end was trimmed by 4 bases and the J gene end by 3 bases; junction bases not matched to a gene: 11. CDR3: CASSSPRRTGGDYGYTF. CDR3 DNA: TGTGCCAGCAGTTCACCCCGCCGGACAGGGGGAGACTATGGCTACACCTTC.

J is TRBJ2-3 and V is TRBV19, with 8 bases lining up with TRBD1. The CDR3 sequence is 16 residues long. In germline, CDR1 is LNHDA, CDR2 SQIVND (reference sequence). The V segment lost 4 bases and the J segment 4 bases; nucleotides outside the gene matches: 10. The CDR3 sequence: CASSNLRTGRSDTQYF. CDR3 DNA: TGTGCCAGTAGTAATCTCAGGACAGGGCGTTCAGATACGCAGTATTTT.

This sequence joins TRBV19 and TRBJ1-5, with unresolved D. CDR1 and CDR2 from the germline V gene are LNHDA and SQIVND (reference sequence). V was shortened by 3 bases and J by 14 bases, with 14 bases between the two germline ends. The length of the CDR3 is 12 residues. CDR3 sequence: CASSMRGAREHF. The CDR3 DNA is TGTGCCAGTAGTATGCGGGGAGCTCGGGAGCATTTT.

The V gene is TRBV5-1, the J gene TRBJ1-4; perhaps TRBD1 as D (6 bases). V shed 4 bases and J shed 0 bases, with 16 bases lying between them. Germline V gives CDR1 SGHRS, CDR2 YFSETQ. This CDR3 has 17 amino acids. CDR3 DNA: TGCGCCAGCAGCCCTGGCCAGGGGCAACCAACTAATGAAAAACTGTTTTTT. This codes for CASSPGQGQPTNEKLFF. Using reference TRBV5-1 and TRBJ1-4 for the parts outside the CDR3, the full variable domain is KAGVTQTPRYLIKTRGQQVTLSCSPISGHRSVSWYQQTPGQGLQFLFEYFSETQRNKGNFPGRFSGRQFSNSRSEMNVSTLELGDSALYLCASSPGQGQPTNEKLFFGSGTQLSVL.

The rearrangement joins TRBV27 to TRBJ1-1, with 7 bases lining up with TRBD1. The germline CDR1 and CDR2 sequences are MNHEY and SMNVEV (reference sequence). J lost 5 bases, V lost 5 bases, and 8 bases had no gene match. The CDR3 consists of 14 residues. CDR3 in DNA: TGTGCCAGCAGTATGGACAGGCCCTGGACTGAAGCTTTCTTT. It is translated as CASSMDRPWTEAFF.

This clone has only a few counts. The rearrangement links TRBV2 to TRBJ2-3; 11 nucleotides align to TRBD2. Per the germline V gene, CDR1 is SNHLY and CDR2 is FYNNEI. The CDR3 runs to 17 residues. The V gene end was trimmed by 3 bases and the J gene end by 0 bases; junction bases not matched to a gene: 5. DNA for the CDR3: TGTGCCAGCAGTGATTTTTTAGCGGGAGGGAGCACAGATACGCAGTATTTT. It translates to CASSDFLAGGSTDTQYF.

J is TRBJ2-7 and V is TRBV9; D not certain. Germline CDR1 is SGDLS and CDR2 is YYNGEE. V was cut by 2 bases and J by 4 bases, with 16 bases left in between. The CDR3 sequence is 15 residues long. The CDR3 is CASSVSPGPIYEQYF. CDR3 coding DNA: TGTGCCAGCAGCGTTTCCCCGGGCCCCATTTACGAGCAGTACTTC.

The chain links TRBV28 to TRBJ2-3, with 13 bases matching TRBD2. The CDR3 covers 20 residues. Losses at the gene ends were 4 bases for V and 4 bases for J; bases not matched to a gene: 17. Germline CDR1 reads MDHEN; CDR2 reads SYDVKM. For the CDR3, the DNA is TGTGCCAGCAGTTCTCGCCTACTAGCGGGAGGGCCCGGGAGAGCAGATACGCAGTATTTT. The encoded protein is CASSSRLLAGGPGRADTQYF. The full variable domain, with the rest looked up from reference TRBV28 and TRBJ2-3, is DVKVTQSSRYLVKRTGEKVFLECVQDMDHENMFWYRQDPGLGLRLIYFSYDVKMKEKGDIPEGYSVSREKKERFSLILESASTNQTSMYLCASSSRLLAGGPGRADTQYFGPGTRLTVL.

The genes are TRBV5-1 and TRBJ1-2, with 9 bases fitting TRBD1. V shed 5 bases, J shed 6 bases, and the junction held 8 bases outside the gene matches. The V gene's germline CDR1 is SGHRS and CDR2 YFSETQ. This CDR3 comprises 14 residues. In DNA, the CDR3 is TGCGCCAGCAGGCATCCGGGACAGGGCCATGGCTACACCTTC. The encoded protein is CASRHPGQGHGYTF.

The rearrangement links TRBV14 to TRBJ2-7; TRBD1 matches at 9 bases. V lost 1 base, J lost 7 bases, and 11 bases stayed unmatched. Germline CDR1 is SGHDN and CDR2 is FVKESK. The CDR3 is 16 amino acids. CDR3 sequence reads: CASSQAFGTGMWEQYF. The DNA for the CDR3 is TGTGCCAGCAGCCAAGCGTTCGGGACAGGGATGTGGGAGCAGTACTTC.

The rearrangement joins TRBV27 to TRBJ2-1; 7 bases agree with TRBD2. Looked up from germline, CDR1 is MNHEY and CDR2 is SMNVEV (reference sequence). V lost 4 bases, J lost 8 bases, and 11 bases stayed unmatched. This CDR3 has 15 residues. The CDR3 bases are TGTGCCAGCAGTTCCGGGGGAGGGATTGGCTATGAGCAGTTCTTC. Its translation is CASSSGGGIGYEQFF.

This chain joins TRBV7-3 and TRBJ2-3; maybe TRBD2 (6 bases). Per the germline V gene, CDR1 is SGHTA and CDR2 is FQGTGA. The ends were cut back, 2 bases at V and 0 bases at J, with 12 bases in the middle. The CDR3 extends over 16 amino acids. CDR3 loop: CASSLLGGPSTDTQYF. The CDR3 DNA is TGTGCCAGCAGCTTACTCGGGGGACCTAGCACAGATACGCAGTATTTT.

In this sample, this clone turned up a few times. The chain carries TRBV14 and TRBJ2-5; the match to TRBD1 covers 7 bases. After removal of 2 bases from V and 0 bases from J, the junction contained 12 bases not matched to a gene. The CDR3 sequence is 18 residues long. From germline, CDR1 is SGHDN and CDR2 FVKESK. The CDR3 here is CASSQLKGARMYQETQYF. CDR3 DNA sequence: TGTGCCAGCAGCCAATTAAAGGGGGCGAGGATGTACCAAGAGACCCAGTACTTC.

This clone came up a few times. The CDR3 DNA is TGTGCCAGCTCACCTCCCGGACAGGGGAATCAGCCCCAGCATTTT. This translates into CASSPPGQGNQPQHF. The chain carries TRBV18 and TRBJ1-5; 9 nucleotides agree with TRBD1. Trimming cost V 3 bases and J 4 bases; bases outside gene matches: 4. Germline-derived CDR1 and CDR2 are KGHSH and LQKENI. This CDR3 has 15 amino acids.